This record looks at one TCR beta chain sequence and its context. The data were obtained in a study of T cell changes during pregnancy in multiple sclerosis. TCRdb's copy holds only in-frame clones and misses some; the assay was immunoSEQ multiplex PCR. Of 85,000 to 130,000 clones listed, about 90% are singletons. The clonotype comes from a female donor with multiple sclerosis, enrolled in a pregnancy study. The sample was peripheral blood, taken before pregnancy.

DNA of the CDR3: TGTGCCAGCAGTTACAGACAGGGGACCATGAACACTGAAGCTTTCTTT. As protein: CASSYRQGTMNTEAFF. J is TRBJ1-1 and V is TRBV6-5, with 8 bases fitting TRBD1. V was pared by 2 bases and J by 0 bases, with 5 bases of the junction left unmatched. The CDR3 is 16 amino acids. In germline, CDR1 is MNHEY, CDR2 SVGAGI.